This T cell receptor beta chain was retrieved from a study of cytomegalovirus exposure and HLA in healthy donors. Study observations and caveats: Analyzed later, most CMV-associated TCR beta chains appeared HLA-restricted. Other equally common chains were less clonally expanded than HLA-associated TCR beta chains, a later analysis showed.

J gave up 7 bases and V 4 bases, and 10 bases lay outside the gene matches. Germline-derived CDR1 and CDR2 are MNHNS and SASEGT. The CDR3 loop spans 15 amino acids. With 60 Vbeta and 13 Jbeta primers, the PCR was carried out. Assay used: immunoSEQ multiplex PCR; TCRdb lists only in-frame clones, some missing. The table lists about 180,000 clones, around four fifths of them singletons, with under 2% in the top ten. Worth noting for this clone: The antigen remains undetermined.

Sequencing was performed on PBMCs. The rearrangement joins TRBV6-1 to TRBJ1-5; 7 nucleotides line up with TRBD1. The TCR comes from a woman younger than 45 in good health and CMV-seronegative. CDR3 sequence reads: CASSGLTGVGQPQHF. The DNA for the CDR3 is TGTGCCAGCAGTGGGCTTACAGGGGTAGGGCAGCCCCAGCATTTT.